These 3 T cell receptor beta chains were sequenced from one sample in a study of T cell responses to AZD1222 COVID-19 vaccine. Assay used: immunoSEQ multiplex PCR; TCRdb lists only in-frame clones, some missing. This sample carries about 72,000 clones, 80% to 90% of them seen once, and the ten largest clones take roughly 27%. Here the sequenced sample was peripheral blood, taken 28 days after the second AZD1222 dose. The receptors were sampled from an adult who received the AZD1222 COVID-19 vaccine.

The rearrangement joins TRBV18 to TRBJ1-5; no clear D. The V and J ends lost 2 bases and 5 bases respectively, with 7 bases between them. The germline V gene has CDR1 KGHSH and CDR2 LQKENI. The CDR3 loop spans 13 amino acids. The CDR3: CASSPEADQPQHF. The CDR3 nucleotides read TGTGCCAGCTCACCAGAGGCCGATCAGCCCCAGCATTTT.

The chain is built from TRBV7-3 and TRBJ2-1; D unclear. Trimming took 3 bases from V and 6 from J, leaving 21 bases between them. CDR1 is SGHTA, CDR2 FQGTGA, per germline. The CDR3 length is 17 residues. CDR3 sequence (DNA): TGTGCCAGCAGCTTGTGGGCGGTGGAACCGCCTGGCAATGAGCAGTTCTTC. Protein product: CASSLWAVEPPGNEQFF.

The J gene is TRBJ2-1, the V gene TRBV27, with 11 bases lining up with TRBD2. J gave up 8 bases and V 4 bases, and 10 bases lay outside the gene matches. CDR3 size: 16 residues. Germline CDR1 is MNHEY and CDR2 is SMNVEV (reference sequence). The CDR3 DNA sequence: TGTGCCAGCAGTTCCGAACTAGCGGGAGTGGGTGATGAGCAGTTCTTC. Its translation is CASSSELAGVGDEQFF.